These T cell receptor beta chains were read from a single sample in a study of cytomegalovirus exposure and HLA in healthy donors. Repertoires were generated with immunoSEQ multiplex PCR, while TCRdb's copy carries only in-frame clones and drops some. The sample has 120,000 to 150,000 clones, 70% to 90% seen once. The material sequenced was PBMCs. The receptors come from a woman in her thirties or forties in good health and CMV-seropositive. Each CDR3 is given with its conserved first and last residue. Fields, in order: clone size, D gene, J gene, V gene, CDR3 length, CDR3 protein, CDR3 DNA. The D gene is left open where the match is weak. Size tells how often a clone was seen (once, few, many) or the class of an expanded clone, and some rows leave it out.

-	TRBD1	TRBJ2-7	TRBV6-1	14	CASSERGRGYEQYF	TGTGCCAGCAGTGAACGGGGCAGGGGGTACGAGCAGTACTTC
-	-	TRBJ2-2	TRBV6-1	13	CASKASGTGELFF	TGTGCCAGCAAGGCCTCGGGCACCGGGGAGCTGTTTTTT
-	TRBD2	TRBJ2-5	TRBV27	16	CASSNPKLAGGETQYF	TGTGCCAGCAGCAATCCAAAGCTAGCGGGAGGAGAGACCCAGTACTTC
-	-	TRBJ2-3	TRBV9	16	CASSVAHGISTDTQYF	TGTGCCAGCAGCGTAGCTCACGGGATTAGCACAGATACGCAGTATTTT
few	-	TRBJ1-5	TRBV6-1	13	CASSTSQDQPQHF	TGTGCCAGCAGCACTTCTCAGGATCAGCCCCAGCATTTT
-	TRBD1	TRBJ2-1	TRBV29-1	12	CSVKGAGDEQFF	TGCAGCGTGAAGGGGGCTGGCGATGAGCAGTTCTTC
-	TRBD2	TRBJ2-1	TRBV6-1	15	CASSDGLADYNEQFF	TGTGCCAGCAGTGATGGGCTAGCGGATTACAATGAGCAGTTCTTC
-	-	TRBJ2-3	TRBV6-1	13	CASSPGSPDTQYF	TGTGCCAGCAGTCCGGGGAGCCCAGATACGCAGTATTTT
once	-	TRBJ1-1	TRBV29-1	14	CSADRPTGNGEAFF	TGCAGCGCAGATCGGCCCACAGGGAACGGTGAAGCTTTCTTT
-	TRBD1	TRBJ1-1	TRBV7-9	18	CASSLEEGDRGPNTEAFF	TGTGCCAGCAGCTTAGAAGAAGGGGACAGGGGGCCGAACACTGAAGCTTTCTTT
-	-	TRBJ2-3	TRBV6-5	13	CASSRGFPDTQYF	TGTGCCAGCAGTCGGGGGTTCCCAGATACGCAGTATTTT
-	TRBD2	TRBJ2-7	TRBV13	13	CASSFGAGDEQYF	TGTGCCAGCAGCTTTGGAGCGGGAGACGAGCAGTACTTC
-	-	TRBJ1-1	TRBV30	12	CAWSARNTEAFF	TGTGCCTGGAGTGCCAGAAACACTGAAGCTTTCTTT
few	TRBD1	TRBJ1-5	TRBV5-1	15	CASSLEGQGNQPQHF	TGCGCCAGCAGCTTGGAGGGACAGGGGAACCAGCCCCAGCATTTT
-	-	TRBJ1-5	TRBV15	15	CATSRDRGGGQPQHF	TGTGCCACCAGCAGAGACAGGGGCGGAGGTCAGCCCCAGCATTTT
-	-	TRBJ2-2	TRBV28	15	CASYPGTLNTGELFF	TGTGCCAGCTACCCCGGGACACTGAACACCGGGGAGCTGTTTTTT
-	-	TRBJ1-1	TRBV7-9	12	CASRRDTYEAFF	TGTGCCAGCAGGAGGGATACATACGAAGCTTTCTTT
-	TRBD1	TRBJ1-5	TRBV5-1	15	CASSEGDSPLLPQHF	TGCGCCAGCAGCGAGGGGGACAGCCCCCTTCTGCCCCAGCATTTT